Listed here are 14 T cell receptor beta chains from one sample, sequenced in a study of cytomegalovirus exposure and HLA in healthy donors. The primer mix had 60 Vbeta and 13 Jbeta primers. Sequencing was performed with immunoSEQ multiplex PCR; in TCRdb, only in-frame clones are kept and a portion is missing. The sample records about 130,000 clones, roughly 80% being singletons. Input material: PBMCs. The receptors here all came from a woman between 40 and 55 years old in good health and CMV-seronegative.

This clone was counted only a few times. V usage is TRBV7-8 and J usage is TRBJ1-4, with D maybe TRBD1 (6 bases). CDR1 is SGHVS, CDR2 FQNEAQ, per germline. There are 16 residues in the CDR3. With 5 bases removed from V and 4 bases from J, the gap between germline ends came to 17 bases. CDR3 sequence (DNA): TGTGCCAGCAGCCCCCACACAGGGCACCGTAATGAAAAACTGTTTTTT. Translating gives CASSPHTGHRNEKLFF. Full variable domain (remainder filled in from reference TRBV7-8 and TRBJ1-4): GAGVSQSPRYKVAKRGQDVALRCDPISGHVSLFWYQQALGQGPEFLTYFQNEAQLDKSGLPSDRFFAERPEGSVSTLKIQRTQQEDSAVYLCASSPHTGHRNEKLFFGSGTQLSVL.

This clone was detected only a few times. This sequence joins TRBV7-3 and TRBJ2-3, with D possibly matching TRBD1 (5 bases). Looked up from germline, CDR1 is SGHTA and CDR2 is FQGTGA. V was shortened by 1 base and J by 5 bases, with 7 bases between the two germline ends. This CDR3 region has 13 residues. In DNA form, the CDR3 reads TGTGCCAGCAGCTTAAGCCAGGGAGATACGCAGTATTTT. Its translation is CASSLSQGDTQYF.

The V call is TRBV27, the J call TRBJ1-2; D not resolved. The V gene's germline CDR1 is MNHEY and CDR2 SMNVEV (reference sequence). The CDR3 has 14 amino acids. Between the trimmed V and J ends, which lost 2 bases and 0 bases, there was a span of 7 bases. The chain's CDR3 is CASSLSGANYGYTF. DNA of the CDR3: TGTGCCAGCAGTTTAAGCGGCGCTAACTATGGCTACACCTTC.

This chain uses TRBV5-6 with TRBJ1-1; D is possibly TRBD1 (5 bases). Trimming shortened V by 0 bases and J by 4 bases, and 7 bases separated the two germline ends. Germline loops: CDR1 SGHDT, CDR2 YYEEEE. This CDR3 is built from 13 residues. CDR3 protein: CASSLEGSTEAFF. CDR3 nucleotide sequence: TGTGCCAGCAGCTTGGAGGGGTCCACTGAAGCTTTCTTT.

V gene TRBV4-2 combines with J gene TRBJ2-7, with 7 bases matching TRBD1. The length of the CDR3 is 15 residues. Germline V CDR1 and CDR2: LGHNA, YNFKEQ. The J segment lost 0 bases and the V segment lost 3 bases, leaving 5 bases of the junction unmatched. CDR3 sequence (DNA): TGTGCCAGCAGCCAGGAGCCAGGGGGCTCCTACGAGCAGTACTTC. This codes for CASSQEPGGSYEQYF.

This chain connects TRBV7-2 to TRBJ2-7; 11 bases agree with TRBD2. Germline V gives CDR1 SGHTA, CDR2 FQGNSA. This CDR3 has 14 amino acids. J lost 6 bases, V lost 5 bases, and 6 bases had no gene match. The CDR3 sequence: CASSRTSGPREQYF. The CDR3, as DNA: TGTGCCAGCAGCCGGACTAGCGGGCCCCGCGAGCAGTACTTC.

The J gene is TRBJ2-1, the V gene TRBV7-3; 7 positions match TRBD1. Germline CDR1 and CDR2: SGHTA and FQGTGA. V was clipped by 5 bases and J by 13 bases; unmatched bases: 14. The CDR3 sequence is 14 residues long. The CDR3 region is CASSPWPRDRSQFF. The CDR3 nucleotides are TGTGCCAGCAGCCCCTGGCCCCGGGACAGATCCCAGTTCTTC.

The chain links TRBV7-8 to TRBJ1-1; D is possibly TRBD1 (6 bases). Germline V gene data show CDR1 as SGHVS and CDR2 as FQNEAQ. The V end was cut by 5 bases, the J end by 1 base, with 11 bases between. CDR3 size: 14 residues. CDR3 protein: CASSGGGWNTEAFF. The CDR3 DNA sequence: TGTGCCAGCAGCGGGGGGGGCTGGAACACTGAAGCTTTCTTT.

This clone has only one observation. This chain connects TRBV27 to TRBJ1-2; D gene uncertain. Germline lookup yields CDR1 MNHEY and CDR2 SMNVEV (reference sequence). Trimming left V 0 bases short and J 6 bases short, with 8 bases between. The CDR3 consists of 13 residues. The CDR3: CASSLSRRDGYTF. The CDR3 nucleotides read TGTGCCAGCAGTTTATCTAGGAGGGATGGCTACACCTTC.

The CDR3 sequence is CASSAGLAGENTGELFF. In DNA form, the CDR3 reads TGTGCCAGCAGCGCGGGACTAGCGGGAGAAAACACCGGGGAGCTGTTTTTT. The chain carries TRBV9 and TRBJ2-2; 14 nucleotides match TRBD2. The germline CDR1 and CDR2 sequences are SGDLS and YYNGEE. The V and J ends lost 3 bases and 2 bases, in that order; junction bases with no gene match: 3. This CDR3 spans 17 amino acids.

The V and J genes are TRBV5-1 and TRBJ1-1; 8 bases are a match to TRBD1. Germline-derived CDR1 and CDR2 are SGHRS and YFSETQ. The junction had 9 bases not matched to a gene; V was cut back by 4 bases and J by 4 bases. The CDR3 totals 15 residues. CDR3 nucleotide sequence: TGCGCCAGCAGCCCAGGACAGGGAGCGGGCACTGAAGCTTTCTTT. It translates to CASSPGQGAGTEAFF.

This clone was detected only a few times. The chain employs TRBV19 and TRBJ1-3; D gene unclear. Germline lookup yields CDR1 LNHDA and CDR2 SQIVND (reference sequence). V was clipped by 6 bases and J by 4 bases, with 16 bases between them. The CDR3 has 15 residues. CDR3: CASSLGVTSGNTIYF. Written as DNA, the CDR3 is TGTGCCAGTAGCCTCGGTGTTACCTCGGGAAACACCATATATTTT.

To note about this clone: Other DNA sequences from this sample encode an identical CDR3 as well. The gene calls are TRBV7-2 and TRBJ2-7; 9 positions match TRBD1. The CDR3 length is 14 residues. Germline V gives CDR1 SGHTA, CDR2 FQGNSA. V dropped 3 bases and J dropped 4; count of bases not matched to a gene: 4. In DNA, the CDR3 is TGTGCCAGCAGCTTGGACAGGGGACTATACGAGCAGTACTTC. Protein product: CASSLDRGLYEQYF.

The chain links TRBV9 to TRBJ2-7; the match to TRBD2 covers 12 bases. The CDR3 has 17 amino acids. Germline-derived CDR1 and CDR2 are SGDLS and YYNGEE. J lost 4 bases, V lost 3 bases, and 11 bases had no gene match. CDR3 residues: CASSGATSGSEGYEQYF. The CDR3 coding sequence is TGTGCCAGCAGCGGCGCGACTAGCGGGAGCGAAGGGTACGAGCAGTACTTC. The full variable domain, in which reference TRBV9 and TRBJ2-7 provide the parts outside the CDR3, is DSGVTQTPKHLITATGQRVTLRCSPRSGDLSVYWYQQSLDQGLQFLIQYYNGEERAKGNILERFSAQQFPDLHSELNLSSLELGDSALYFCASSGATSGSEGYEQYFGPGTRLTVT.